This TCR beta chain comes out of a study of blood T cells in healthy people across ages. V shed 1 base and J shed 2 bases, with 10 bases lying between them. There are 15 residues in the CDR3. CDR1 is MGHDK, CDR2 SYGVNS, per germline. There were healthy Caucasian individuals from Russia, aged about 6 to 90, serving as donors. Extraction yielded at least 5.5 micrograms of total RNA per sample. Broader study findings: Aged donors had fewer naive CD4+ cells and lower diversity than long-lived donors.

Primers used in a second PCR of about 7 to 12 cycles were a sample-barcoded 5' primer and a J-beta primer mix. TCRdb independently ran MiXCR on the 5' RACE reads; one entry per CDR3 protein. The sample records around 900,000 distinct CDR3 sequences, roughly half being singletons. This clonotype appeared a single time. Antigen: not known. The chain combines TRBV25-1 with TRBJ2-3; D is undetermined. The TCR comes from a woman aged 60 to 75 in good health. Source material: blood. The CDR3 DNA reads TGTGCCAGCAGTGAATTAACCAGATCCACAGATACGCAGTATTTT. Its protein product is CASSELTRSTDTQYF.